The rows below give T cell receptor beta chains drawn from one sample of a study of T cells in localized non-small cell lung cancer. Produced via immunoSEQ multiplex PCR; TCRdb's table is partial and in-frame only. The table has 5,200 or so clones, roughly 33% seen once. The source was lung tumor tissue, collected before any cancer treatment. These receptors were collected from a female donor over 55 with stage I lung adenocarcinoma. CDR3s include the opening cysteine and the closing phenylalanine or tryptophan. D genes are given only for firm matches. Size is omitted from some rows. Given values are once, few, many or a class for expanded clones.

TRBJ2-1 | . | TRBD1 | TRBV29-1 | TGCAGCGTAGACAGGGGGAACGACAATGAGCAGTTCTTC | CSVDRGNDNEQFF
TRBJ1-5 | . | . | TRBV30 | TGTGCCTGGAGTGTACGGGATGGAGGGGATCAGCCCCAGCATTTT | CAWSVRDGGDQPQHF
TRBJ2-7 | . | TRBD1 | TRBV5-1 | TGCGCCAGCAGCTTAAGACAGGGGTTTTACGAGCAGTACTTC | CASSLRQGFYEQYF
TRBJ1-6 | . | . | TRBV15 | TGTGCCACCAGCAGAGACCTAACGCGAGGGGGAAGATCACCCCTCCACTTT | CATSRDLTRGGRSPLHF
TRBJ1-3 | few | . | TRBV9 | TGTGCCAGCAGCGTAGGGAGCGTTAGGGATAATAGAAACACCATATATTTT | CASSVGSVRDNRNTIYF
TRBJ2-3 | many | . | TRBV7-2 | TGTGCCAGCAGCTTACAGGGGCTGGGCATGCTCACAGATACGCAGTATTTT | CASSLQGLGMLTDTQYF
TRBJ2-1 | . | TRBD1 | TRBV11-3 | TGTGCCAGCAGCTTGGGACAGGGGGTATATGAGCAGTTCTTC | CASSLGQGVYEQFF
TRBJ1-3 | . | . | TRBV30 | TGTGCCTGGAGCCGACGCTCTGGGTCGGGAAACACCATATATTTT | CAWSRRSGSGNTIYF
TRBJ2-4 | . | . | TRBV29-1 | TGCAGCGTTGTTTTTGTCAGAAACGAAAACATTCAGTACTTC | CSVVFVRNENIQYF
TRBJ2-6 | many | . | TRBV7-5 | TGTGCCAGCAGCTTAGACAACTCTGGGGCCAACGTCCTGACTTTC | CASSLDNSGANVLTF
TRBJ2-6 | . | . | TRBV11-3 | TGTGCCAGCAGCTTAACAACAGGGTCTGGGGCCAACGTCCTGACTTTC | CASSLTTGSGANVLTF
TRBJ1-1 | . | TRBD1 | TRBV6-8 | TGTGCCAGCAGTTACTCGATACAGGGGGCCTTGAACACTGAAGCTTTCTTT | CASSYSIQGALNTEAFF
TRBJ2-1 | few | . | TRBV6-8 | TGTGCCAGCAGTAACCGGGGGGCCGCCTACAATGAGCAGTTCTTC | CASSNRGAAYNEQFF
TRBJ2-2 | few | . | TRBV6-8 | TGTGCCAGCAGCCGGGACCCCCTCACCGGGGAGCTGTTTTTT | CASSRDPLTGELFF
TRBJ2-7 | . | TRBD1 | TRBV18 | TGTGCCACCCGACAGGGGTCCGGCGAGCAGTACTTC | CATRQGSGEQYF
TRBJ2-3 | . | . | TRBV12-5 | TGTGCCAGCGGACAGAGCACAGATACGCAGTATTTT | CASGQSTDTQYF
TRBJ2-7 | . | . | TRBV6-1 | TGTGCCAGCAGTGAAGATATCTACGAGCAGTACTTC | CASSEDIYEQYF
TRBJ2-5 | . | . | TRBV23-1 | TGCGCCAGCAGTCAATCTCAGGCAGACCAAGAGGTCCAGTACTTC | CASSQSQADQEVQYF
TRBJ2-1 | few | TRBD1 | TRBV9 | TGTGCCAGCAGCGTCGGGACAGGGGGCCTAAGTGAGCAGTTCTTC | CASSVGTGGLSEQFF
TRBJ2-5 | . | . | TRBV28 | TGTGCCAGCAGTTTTGTTGGGGGGACCCAAGAGACCCAGTACTTC | CASSFVGGTQETQYF
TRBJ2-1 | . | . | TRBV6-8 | TGTGCCAGCAGTTACTCTGGGCCAAGCGCAGAGCAGTTCTTC | CASSYSGPSAEQFF
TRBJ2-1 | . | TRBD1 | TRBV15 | TGTGCCACCAGCAGAGCTTGGGGACAGGGAAACAATGAGCAGTTCTTC | CATSRAWGQGNNEQFF
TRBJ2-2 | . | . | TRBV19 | TGTGCCAGTAGTATGCTAGCGAACACCGGGGAGCTGTTTTTT | CASSMLANTGELFF
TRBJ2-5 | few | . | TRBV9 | TGTGCCAGCAGCGCCTCCGGCGGTGCGGCTCAAGAGACCCAGTACTTC | CASSASGGAAQETQYF
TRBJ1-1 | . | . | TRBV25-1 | TGTGCCAGCAGCAAATCTATGGGTTTCACTGAAGCTTTCTTT | CASSKSMGFTEAFF
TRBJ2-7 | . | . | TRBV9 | TGTGCCAGCAGCGAACAGGTTAGCTCCTACGAGCAGTACTTC | CASSEQVSSYEQYF
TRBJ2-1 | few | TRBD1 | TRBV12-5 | TGTGCTAGTGGTTTGGTAACCCCGGGCAGGGGGTCTTTCGATGAGCAGTTCTTC | CASGLVTPGRGSFDEQFF
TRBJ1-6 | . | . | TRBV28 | TGTGCCAGCGATCGGTCATGGGGAGGGAGGTCACCCCTCCACTTT | CASDRSWGGRSPLHF
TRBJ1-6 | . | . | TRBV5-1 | TGCGCCAGCAGCTTGCACAGGGAAGCCGATTCACCCCTCCACTTT | CASSLHREADSPLHF
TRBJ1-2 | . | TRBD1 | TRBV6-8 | TGTGCCAGCAGTCCGGACAGGGTCTATCAAGGCTACACCTTC | CASSPDRVYQGYTF
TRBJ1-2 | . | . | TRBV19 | TGTGCCAGTAATCGGGGTCCAGGTGGCTACACCTTC | CASNRGPGGYTF
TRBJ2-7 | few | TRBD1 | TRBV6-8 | TGTGCCAGCAGTAACCCGACAGGGCGGGAGCAGTACTTC | CASSNPTGREQYF
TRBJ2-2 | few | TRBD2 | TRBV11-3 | TGTGCCAGCAGCGCGGGACTAGCGGGGTTCGGGGAGCTGTTTTTT | CASSAGLAGFGELFF
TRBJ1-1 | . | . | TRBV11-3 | TGTGCCAGCAGCTTTACACGGGTTTCTATCACTGAAGCTTTCTTT | CASSFTRVSITEAFF
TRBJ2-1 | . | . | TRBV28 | TGTGCCAGCAGTCAGGGTACTGGGTGGAATGAGCAGTTCTTC | CASSQGTGWNEQFF
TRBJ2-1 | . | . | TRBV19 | TGTGCCACCAGGGGGACTTTAAGCAATGAGCAGTTCTTC | CATRGTLSNEQFF
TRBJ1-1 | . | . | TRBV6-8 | TGTGCCAGCAGTTACTCGGGTGCGCGGATGAACACTGAAGCTTTCTTT | CASSYSGARMNTEAFF
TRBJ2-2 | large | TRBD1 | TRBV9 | TGTGCCAGCAAATCTGGGACAGCGAACACCGGGGAGCTGTTTTTT | CASKSGTANTGELFF
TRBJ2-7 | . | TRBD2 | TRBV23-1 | TGCGCCAGCCCCCGGGGGGGGGCTCTCTACGAGCAGTACTTC | CASPRGGALYEQYF
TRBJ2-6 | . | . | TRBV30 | TGTGCCTGGAGGGCCGCAGGGTCAGTAGCTGGGGCCAACGTCCTGACTTTC | CAWRAAGSVAGANVLTF
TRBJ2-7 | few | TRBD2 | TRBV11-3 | TGTGCCAGCAGCTTGCGACTAGCGGGGGGAAGGGAGCAGTACTTC | CASSLRLAGGREQYF
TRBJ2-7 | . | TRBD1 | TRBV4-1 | TGCGCCAGCAGCCAAGAGAGAGGGGGCGGCTACGAGCAGTACTTC | CASSQERGGGYEQYF
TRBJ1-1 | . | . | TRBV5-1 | TGCGCCAGCAGCCCCCGGGTGGCCGGGGGGTCGGAAGCTTTCTTT | CASSPRVAGGSEAFF
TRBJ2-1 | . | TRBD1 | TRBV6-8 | TGTGCCAGCAGCAAACGTGTCGGACAGGGATTCAATGAGCAGTTCTTC | CASSKRVGQGFNEQFF
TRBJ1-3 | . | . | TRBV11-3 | TGTGCCAGCAGCTCAGGGGTCCCTGGAAACACCATATATTTT | CASSSGVPGNTIYF
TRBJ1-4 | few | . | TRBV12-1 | TGTGCCAGCACGCTAGCAGGGACTAATGAAAAACTGTTTTTT | CASTLAGTNEKLFF
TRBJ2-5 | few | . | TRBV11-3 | TGTGCCAGCAGCTCAAGTGGGGGCGGGAAAGAGACCCAGTACTTC | CASSSSGGGKETQYF
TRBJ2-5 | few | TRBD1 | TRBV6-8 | TGTGCCAGCACCGCCGGGACAGGATATTTCCAAGAGACCCAGTACTTC | CASTAGTGYFQETQYF
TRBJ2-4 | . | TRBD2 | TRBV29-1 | TGCAGCGTGCAGACTAGCGGGGGAGCCAAAAACATTCAGTACTTC | CSVQTSGGAKNIQYF
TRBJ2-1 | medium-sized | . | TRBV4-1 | TGCGCCAGCAGCCAAGAGGAGGCACCATACAATGAGCAGTTCTTC | CASSQEEAPYNEQFF
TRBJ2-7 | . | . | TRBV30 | TGTGCCTGGAGCGTCCAGTGGGAGCAGTACTTC | CAWSVQWEQYF
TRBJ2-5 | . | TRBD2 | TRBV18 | TGTGCCAGCTCACGGACTAGCGGAGAGACCCAGTACTTC | CASSRTSGETQYF
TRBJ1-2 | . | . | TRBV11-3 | TGTGCCAGCAGCTTGTCTGCACATTGGGATTATGGCTACACCTTC | CASSLSAHWDYGYTF